The 13 T cell receptor beta chains listed next were all sequenced from one sample in a study of shared clonotypes between healthy human individuals. Profiled with immunoSEQ multiplex PCR; TCRdb holds only in-frame clones, not every one. The profile shows hundreds of thousands of clones, approximately 95% of them singletons. CD45RO-negative CD8 cells positively selected for CCR7 made up the naive population, which excluded terminally differentiated effector memory CD45RA+ cells. Specimen: naive CD8+ T cells sorted from blood. The source is a woman aged 30 to 39 in good health.

The chain is built from TRBV6-6 and TRBJ2-7; D gene uncertain. Trimming stripped 0 bases from V and 2 bases from J, with 8 bases between. Germline CDR1 reads MNHNY; CDR2 reads SVGAGI (reference sequence). This CDR3 region has 14 residues. CDR3: CASSYSDATYEQYF. Here the CDR3 DNA reads TGTGCCAGCAGTTACTCAGATGCGACCTACGAGCAGTACTTC.

The chain employs TRBV2 and TRBJ2-1, with 12 bases that match TRBD1. V shed 7 bases and J 0 bases; nucleotides not matched to a gene: 4. This CDR3 has 16 residues. The germline CDR1 and CDR2 sequences are SNHLY and FYNNEI. Here the CDR3 DNA reads TGTGCCAGCATGGGACAGGGGGCCATCTCCTACAATGAGCAGTTCTTC. This encodes CASMGQGAISYNEQFF.

This chain uses TRBV7-3 with TRBJ1-2, with 8 nucleotides matching TRBD1. The CDR3 loop spans 11 amino acids. J lost 6 bases, V lost 6 bases, and 0 bases had no gene match. Germline lookup yields CDR1 SGHTA and CDR2 FQGTGA. The CDR3 here is CASRTGDGYTF. The CDR3 DNA reads as TGTGCCAGCAGGACAGGGGATGGCTACACCTTC.

This clone has ten or more counts. CDR3 coding DNA: TGTGCCAGCAGCTCAGCCTCGAACTACGAGCAGTACTTC. As protein: CASSSASNYEQYF. This chain joins TRBV5-4 and TRBJ2-7; D is undetermined. The CDR3 is 13 residues long. V lost 3 bases and J lost 3, with 10 bases in between. In germline, CDR1 is SGHNT, CDR2 YYREEE (reference sequence).

V gene TRBV10-3 combines with J gene TRBJ1-1; TRBD1 is a possible D gene (5 bases). Germline V gene sequence: CDR1 ENHRY, CDR2 SYGVKD. This CDR3 region has 12 residues. Trimming shortened V by 9 bases and J by 2 bases, and 10 bases separated the two germline ends. The CDR3, as DNA: TGTGCCATTATAGGGGAAAACACTGAAGCTTTCTTT. Translated: CAIIGENTEAFF.

This clone was seen a few times. The chain recombines TRBV28 with TRBJ1-5, with D hard to call. Deletions cut 3 bases from V and 4 bases from J, with 7 bases between. Germline CDR1 and CDR2: MDHEN and SYDVKM. The CDR3 runs to 13 residues. CDR3 sequence (DNA): TGTGCCAGCAGTTTGCTACGAAATCAGCCCCAGCATTTT. Protein product: CASSLLRNQPQHF.

The rearrangement uses TRBV6-1 and TRBJ2-7; the D is unclear. The CDR3 runs to 14 residues. Germline CDR1 is MNHNS and CDR2 is SASEGT. The V gene lost 2 bases and the J gene lost 4 bases, with 12 bases spanning the gap. In nucleotides, the CDR3 is TGTGCCAGCAGTGAACTGGGGATTAGATACGAGCAGTACTTC. This sequence encodes CASSELGIRYEQYF.

The CDR3 DNA follows: TGTGCCAGCAGCCAAGAAGGCGAGGGGTTGAACACTGAAGCTTTCTTT. It codes for CASSQEGEGLNTEAFF. V and J are TRBV14 and TRBJ1-1; D is possibly TRBD1 (5 bases). CDR3 length: 16 residues. V was pared by 0 bases and J by 0 bases, with 11 bases between. Looked up from germline, CDR1 is SGHDN and CDR2 is FVKESK.

This chain joins TRBV19 and TRBJ1-2; no clear D. Trimming left V 3 bases short and J 8 bases short, with 16 bases between. Germline values: CDR1 LNHDA, CDR2 SQIVND (reference sequence). CDR3 length equals 14 residues. In nucleotides, the CDR3 is TGTGCCAGTAGTATTAGAGAAATTTTCTCCGGCTACACCTTC. Translating gives CASSIREIFSGYTF.

Remarks on this clone: The germline gene is not matched at one end of the junction; a read error may be the cause. In the same sample, other DNA sequences code for this CDR3. V gene TRBV28 combines with J gene TRBJ1-5; TRBD1 might be the D (5 bases). This CDR3 region has 14 residues. The germline CDR1 and CDR2 sequences are MDHEN and SYDVKM. CDR3 loop: CASSFLGWDQPQHF. For the CDR3, the DNA is TGTGCCAGCAGTTTTCTGGGATGGGACCAGCCTCAGCATTTT.

V gene TRBV27 combines with J gene TRBJ1-3, with D possibly being TRBD1 (6 bases). Trimming removed 5 bases from V and 2 bases from J, with 13 bases in between. CDR1 MNHEY and CDR2 SMNVEV come from the germline V gene (reference sequence). The length of the CDR3 is 15 residues. The CDR3 reads CASSGRGSAGNTIYF. In nucleotides, the CDR3 is TGTGCCAGCAGTGGCAGGGGTTCAGCTGGAAACACCATATATTTT.

The chain links TRBV19 to TRBJ2-5; TRBD1 matches at 7 bases. V dropped 3 bases and J dropped 5; count of bases not matched to a gene: 9. The CDR3 is made up of 15 amino acids. The germline gives CDR1 LNHDA, CDR2 SQIVND (reference sequence). The CDR3 sequence: CASSISPGQWETQYF. The CDR3 DNA is TGTGCCAGTAGTATCTCCCCGGGACAGTGGGAGACCCAGTACTTC.

The chain combines TRBV19 with TRBJ1-6; D uncertain. CDR1 LNHDA and CDR2 SQIVND come from the germline V gene (reference sequence). The CDR3 totals 16 residues. V was pared by 5 bases and J by 7 bases, with 18 bases between. CDR3 sequence reads: CASSVLPPAMNSPLHF. CDR3 in DNA: TGTGCCAGTAGTGTCCTCCCGCCGGCTATGAATTCACCCCTCCACTTT.